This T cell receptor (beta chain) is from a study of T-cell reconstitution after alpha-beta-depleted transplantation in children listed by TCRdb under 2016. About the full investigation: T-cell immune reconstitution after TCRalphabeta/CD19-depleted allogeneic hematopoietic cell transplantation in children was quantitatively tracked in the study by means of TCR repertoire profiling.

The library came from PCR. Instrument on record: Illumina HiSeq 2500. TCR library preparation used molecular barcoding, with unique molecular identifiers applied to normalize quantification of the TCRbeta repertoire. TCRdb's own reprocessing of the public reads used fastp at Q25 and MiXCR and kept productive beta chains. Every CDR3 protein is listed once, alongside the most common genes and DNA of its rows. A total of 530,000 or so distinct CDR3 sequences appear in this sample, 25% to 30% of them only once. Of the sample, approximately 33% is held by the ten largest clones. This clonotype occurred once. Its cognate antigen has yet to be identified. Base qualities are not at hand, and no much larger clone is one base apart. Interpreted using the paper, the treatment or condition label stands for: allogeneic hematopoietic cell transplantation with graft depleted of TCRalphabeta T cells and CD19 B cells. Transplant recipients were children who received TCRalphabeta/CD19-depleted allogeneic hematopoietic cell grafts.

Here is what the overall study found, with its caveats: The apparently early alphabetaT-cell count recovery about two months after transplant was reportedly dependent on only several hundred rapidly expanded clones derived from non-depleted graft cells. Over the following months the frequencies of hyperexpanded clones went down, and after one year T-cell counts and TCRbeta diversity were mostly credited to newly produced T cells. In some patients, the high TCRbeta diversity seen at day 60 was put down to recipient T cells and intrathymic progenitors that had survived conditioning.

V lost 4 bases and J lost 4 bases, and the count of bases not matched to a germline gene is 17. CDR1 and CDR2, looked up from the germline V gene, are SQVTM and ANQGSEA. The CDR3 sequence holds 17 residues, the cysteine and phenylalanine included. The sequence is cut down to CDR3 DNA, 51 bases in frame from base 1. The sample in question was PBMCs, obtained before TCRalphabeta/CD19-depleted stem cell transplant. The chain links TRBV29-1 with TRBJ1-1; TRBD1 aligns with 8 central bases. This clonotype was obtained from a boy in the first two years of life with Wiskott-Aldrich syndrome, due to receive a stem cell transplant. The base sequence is TGCAGCGTTGGTCGGGGAGGACAGGGATGGTCACGCACTGAAGCTTTCTTT. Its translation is CSVGRGGQGWSRTEAFF.